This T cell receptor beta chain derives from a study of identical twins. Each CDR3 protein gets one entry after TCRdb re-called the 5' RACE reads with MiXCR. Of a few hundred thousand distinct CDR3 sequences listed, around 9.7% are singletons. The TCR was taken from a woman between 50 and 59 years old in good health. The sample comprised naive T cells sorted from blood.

The CDR3 DNA reads as TGTGCCAGCAGCTTACAGGACGACGAGCAGTACTTC. Its translation: CASSLQDDEQYF. The genes are TRBV7-8 and TRBJ2-7, with unresolved D. The CDR3 has 12 amino acids. Germline values: CDR1 SGHVS, CDR2 FQNEAQ. V lost 2 bases and J 5 bases, leaving 7 bases between the germline ends.